This paragraph covers one TCR beta chain sequence. This clone was seen only once. There is no known antigen for this receptor. The record has no base qualities; no much larger clone is one base away. The cohort was made up of roughly 670 healthy bone marrow donors. All cohort members were sampled while nominally healthy, although unrecorded immune exposures were likely present. The donor tested CMV seronegative, placing the donor among the 350 or so seronegative members of the cohort. Each donor provided a peripheral blood sample, and peripheral blood mononuclear cells were used for TCR beta sequencing. The Qiagen DNeasy Blood Extraction Kit was used to extract genomic DNA from the blood cell samples. This sample was taken from a study of cytomegalovirus exposure and HLA in healthy donors (dated by TCRdb to 2017 to 2019). Study-wide context: An earlier analysis of approximately 590 of the donors reported 250 to 300 Gb of sequence data and 117 million unique TCR beta sequences from approximately 180 million T cells. All discovery cohort repertoires had been generated using a single sequencing platform. On average, roughly 240,000 unique TCR beta nucleotide sequences were sequenced per donor among 398 genotyped donors of the cohort, with roughly 20% of those sequences being non-productive. HLA typing included class I and class II loci at four-digit resolution. Roughly 300 gigabases of sequencing data and around 88 million unique TCR sequences made up an early release that covered about 640 HLA-typed donors. In an earlier analysis of several hundred of the donors, high-throughput TCR beta sequencing was used to judge whether each TCR beta V gene segment behaved as functional or pseudogenic. Donor age, sex, ethnicity and CMV serostatus were compiled together with the repertoire data. To predict cytomegalovirus infection status, the study brought together high-throughput TCR immunosequencing, statistical association of individual TCRs with disease status, and machine learning. A later analysis re-examined previously published TCR beta repertoires from hundreds of donors and added high-resolution HLA genotyping to investigate patterns of TCR occurrence. Roughly five DR-DQ haplotypes were handled as single units for association and clustering, since linkage in the cohort was strong. Besides the first cohort of 666 subjects, a separate validation cohort made up of 120 different subjects was used. The number of donors typed differed by locus, with about 629-640 for A, B, C, DRB1 and DQB1, roughly 550 for DQA1, approximately 580 for DPA1, and approximately 470 for DPB1. The study aimed to test whether signatures of past pathogen exposure could be identified by cataloging public T cell receptors. Of the approximately 400 genotyped donors, 65% to 90% fell in the genetic ancestry cluster associated with self-reported Caucasian donors. Rather than drawing on any new phenotypic data, the later analysis identified candidate immune exposures from TCR beta sequences and the way those sequences occurred across donors. Using immunosequencing, the study profiled T cell repertoires from fewer than 700 subjects and related those repertoires to cytomegalovirus serostatus. A later genetic analysis used genome-wide SNP genotypes for 398 of the 666 donors, treating that subset as a discovery cohort. Here is what the overall study found, with its caveats: The earlier analysis of 587 of the donors excluded fewer than 20 rarely observed V segments, including chromosome 9 orphons, because counts were too low. A later genetic analysis associated a missense DCLRE1C variant with V-gene and J-gene trimming of TCR beta chains, and an independent cohort replicated the association. Because some donors lacked HLA typing at each locus, the association tests relied only on the typed subset. Compared with equally common non-associated chains, HLA-associated TCR beta chains in a later analysis were more clonally expanded and had lower generation probabilities. In an earlier analysis of 450 to 750 of the donors, most TCR beta V segments appeared in productive rearrangements about 87% or about 30% of the time, broadly matching IMGT annotations. Compared with the approximately 670-donor mean, donors in an Asian-associated ancestry cluster had fewer N-insertions in productive TCRs, according to a later genetic analysis. In a later analysis, most CMV-associated TCR beta chains were found to appear HLA-restricted, with HLA associations seemingly driven largely by CMV exposure. Assigning TCR associations to individual alleles was difficult when HLA alleles, especially DR and DQ, strongly co-occurred. In vitro tests confirmed that a few of the cytomegalovirus-associated TCR beta chains recognize cytomegalovirus antigens. In a later analysis, TCR association rates were found to vary across HLA loci, with the most associated TCRs seen for DRB1 alleles and the fewest for HLA-C alleles. This cohort had only TCR beta chains sequenced, and the lack of alpha or paired-chain data limited which features could be detected. Immune exposure information for the cohort was limited to CMV serostatus. The authors suggested that the approach could potentially be extended to other disease states and immunological phenotypes. A group of highly shared sequence variants was considered likely to be a technical artifact of the sequencing pipeline. Across donors, most TCR sequences were observed very rarely, whereas some public TCRs were present in many individuals. At a false discovery rate of 0.05, a later analysis linked around 17,000 TCR beta sequences to specific HLA alleles. Several of the top co-occurrence clusters appeared to be linked to parvovirus B19, influenza, CMV and Epstein-Barr virus, according to a later analysis. Sequencing depth was assumed to be roughly uniform across donors in the presence/absence analyses, though that assumption may not hold. The classifier was reported to diagnose cytomegalovirus status with high specificity and sensitivity in both the original cohort and the validation cohort. Correlated functional status among segregating V segments might be attributable to linkage disequilibrium, but an unknown experimental factor could not be ruled out. A further reported finding was that TCR beta sequences accurately predicted the HLA-A and HLA-B alleles for most subjects in the first cohort. A total of fewer than 200 TCR beta chains were listed by the study as associated with cytomegalovirus. Because the 87-base-pair reads could not distinguish some IMGT-functional V segments, including TRBV6-2 and TRBV6-3, those segments were excluded.

The receptor library was made with the immunoSEQ multiplex PCR assay. For the multiplex PCR, a mixture combining 60 forward primers for TCR Vbeta segments and 13 reverse primers for TCR Jbeta segments was used. The CDR3 region of rearranged TCR beta genes was amplified from genomic DNA by a multiplex PCR assay. The Illumina HiSeq System was used to sequence the amplified TCR beta libraries as 87-base-pair reads. Concerning the study's data processing: In a later analysis, 70 million to 95 million unique TCR beta chains were counted across the roughly 670 repertoires, and about 9.9 million of these chains were shared by at least two donors. To remove PCR and sequencing errors, raw reads were error-corrected and collapsed into unique sequences using a nearest-neighbor algorithm that merged closely related sequences. V, D and J gene segments were assigned by aligning CDR3 sequences to IMGT reference sequences. For a sequence to be retained, a match of at least six nucleotides was required to both a V gene segment and a J gene segment. Rearrangements were called productive when the CDR3 lacked stop codons and stayed in frame with V and J; all others were non-productive. CDR3 was defined by IMGT convention, running from the second conserved V-encoded cysteine to the conserved J-encoded phenylalanine. Sequences without an unambiguous match to a single V gene segment were excluded from the earlier analysis of about 640 of the donors. In an earlier analysis of roughly 500 of the donors, V segments were called functional above 56.7% productive rearrangements and were called segregating when the between-donor standard deviation exceeded 5%. To diagnose cytomegalovirus status from the catalog of TCR beta chain sequences, a statistical classification framework was built. V and J gene assignment, in a later analysis, came from comparing TCR nucleotide sequences with IMGT/GENE-DB human TR gene sequences. A later analysis assigned CDR3 sequences and most-parsimonious VDJ recombination scenarios with the TCRdist pipeline. In a later analysis, each TCR beta chain was defined by its CDR3 amino acid sequence together with its V-gene family, and reads without a unique V-gene family were excluded. To address suspected cross-contamination and a sequencing artifact, a later analysis removed several hundred highly shared, low-generation-probability nucleotide sequences. In a later analysis, a clonal expansion index for each public chain was calculated from normalized within-repertoire ranks of inferred template counts. In a later analysis, generation probabilities were computed with a VDJ recombination model fitted to out-of-frame rearrangements, and the resulting probabilities were checked against IGoR. In a later analysis, hypergeometric tests were used to score TCR-TCR, TCR-HLA and TCR-CMV co-occurrence, with a repertoire-size bias correction applied to TCR pairs. To estimate false discovery rates, a later analysis permuted the HLA or CMV assignments 20 times. In a later analysis, co-occurring TCRs were grouped using DBSCAN, with TCRdist sequence similarity added in when clustering inside HLA-allele-positive subsets. For co-occurrence clustering, repertoires with fewer than 30,000 or more than 120,000 public chains were excluded, along with four or five repertoires with anomalous nucleotide sharing. Sourced from immuneACCESS, this table was stored by TCRdb with only in-frame sequences that have V and J called. A share of the clones is absent; for the studies checked, an unresolved V gene accounts for under half, and the remainder has no known explanation. V and J calls plus clone size are reproduced from that table; the DNA served to infer D and trimming. The sample table shows approximately 110,000 clones, and roughly 81% are seen once. The ten largest account for roughly 1.1% of the sample.

Via the germline V gene, CDR1 is SGHRS and CDR2 YFSETQ. Counted from cysteine to phenylalanine, this CDR3 has 14 amino acids. The sequence is cut down to CDR3 DNA, 42 bases in frame from base 1. The junction shows trimming of 5 bases on V and 3 bases on J, and the gene matches do not reach 8 bases of it. The sequence is built from TRBV5-1 and TRBJ2-7; TRBD2 lines up with 7 middle nucleotides. This clonotype originated in a woman in her 30s in good health and CMV-seronegative. Sequencing was carried out using PBMCs. The CDR3 reads as follows: CASSGGSLGYEQYF. The DNA sequence is as follows: TGCGCCAGCAGTGGCGGGAGTCTAGGCTACGAGCAGTACTTC.